These 17 T cell receptor beta chains were all obtained from the same sample, sequenced in a study of CD8 T cells in ankylosing spondylitis. TCRdb re-derived calls from the 5' RACE reads in MiXCR, one entry per CDR3 protein. The table has some 130,000 distinct CDR3 sequences, 6% to 8% seen once. Sequenced input: blood, either unsorted or a sorted T cell fraction (not recorded which). These receptors were obtained from a female donor with ankylosing spondylitis or in good health (not recorded which).

This clonotype was found many times. This chain uses TRBV4-2 with TRBJ2-1, with 10 bases that match TRBD2. Unmatched junction bases numbered 8, after V lost 2 bases and J lost 4 bases. Germline V gene lookup returns CDR1 LGHNA and CDR2 YNFKEQ. The CDR3 is 17 residues long. The CDR3 nucleotides read TGTGCCAGCAGCCAACCTAGCGGGGGCCTTAGGTACAATGAGCAGTTCTTC. The encoded protein is CASSQPSGGLRYNEQFF.

This clonotype was observed at least ten times. This sequence joins TRBV28 and TRBJ1-2, with 8 bases fitting TRBD1. The CDR3 sequence is 13 residues long. Trimming removed 10 bases from V and 5 bases from J; junction bases left unmatched: 9. The germline V gene encodes CDR1 MDHEN and CDR2 SYDVKM. CDR3 in DNA: TGTGCCATCTACGACAGGGGAAAATATGGCTACACCTTC. Translated: CAIYDRGKYGYTF.

V and J are TRBV20-1 and TRBJ1-4, with D hard to call. Trimming pared 6 bases from V and 8 bases from J, leaving 19 bases between. The CDR3 sequence is 14 residues long. From germline, CDR1 is DFQATT and CDR2 SNEGSKA (reference sequence). CDR3 region: CSAIPAMGSEKLFF. The CDR3 nucleotides are TGCAGTGCCATCCCCGCGATGGGGAGCGAAAAACTGTTTTTT.

This clonotype was observed at least ten times. The chain couples TRBV5-1 to TRBJ1-6; 8 bases fit TRBD1. The V gene's germline CDR1 is SGHRS and CDR2 YFSETQ. Losses at the gene ends were 2 bases for V and 6 bases for J; bases not matched to a gene: 1. This CDR3 has 14 amino acids. For the CDR3, the DNA is TGCGCCAGCAGCTTAGGACAGGGTAATTCACCCCTCCACTTT. Translating it yields CASSLGQGNSPLHF. The complete variable domain, with remaining parts taken from reference TRBV5-1 and TRBJ1-6, reads KAGVTQTPRYLIKTRGQQVTLSCSPISGHRSVSWYQQTPGQGLQFLFEYFSETQRNKGNFPGRFSGRQFSNSRSEMNVSTLELGDSALYLCASSLGQGNSPLHFGNGTRLTVT.

This clonotype was counted at least ten times. The J gene is TRBJ1-6, the V gene TRBV4-1, with D unclear. V shed 0 bases and J shed 10 bases, with 7 bases lying between them. The CDR3 contains 13 residues. Germline V gene lookup returns CDR1 MGHRA and CDR2 YSYEKL. The CDR3 loop reads CASSQDRQSPLHF. As DNA, the CDR3 is TGCGCCAGCAGCCAAGATCGGCAGTCACCCCTCCACTTT.

This clonotype has at least ten counts. The chain links TRBV27 to TRBJ2-7, with a tentative D call TRBD1 (7 bases). Looked up from germline, CDR1 is MNHEY and CDR2 is SMNVEV (reference sequence). There are 15 residues in the CDR3. Trimming took off 2 bases at V and 3 bases at J, with 14 bases between the two ends. The CDR3 sequence is CASSLTQGGDYEQYF. The CDR3 nucleotides read TGTGCCAGCAGTTTAACCCAGGGGGGAGACTACGAGCAGTACTTC.

This clonotype was detected many times. CDR3 sequence: CASSPNSQGAGGYTF. CDR3 bases: TGCGCCAGCAGCCCGAACTCGCAGGGGGCGGGTGGCTACACCTTC. The chain couples TRBV4-1 to TRBJ1-2; 8 nucleotides align to TRBD1. After removal of 4 bases from V and 7 bases from J, the junction contained 11 bases not matched to a gene. This CDR3 has 15 amino acids. Germline CDR1 reads MGHRA; CDR2 reads YSYEKL.

This clonotype has ten or more counts. This chain uses TRBV5-1 with TRBJ2-7; no clear D gene. The CDR3 extends over 13 amino acids. V dropped 0 bases and J dropped 3 bases, with 7 bases sitting between them. The germline CDR1 and CDR2 sequences are SGHRS and YFSETQ. The CDR3 DNA reads as TGCGCCAGCAGCTTGGACAGACACTACGAGCAGTACTTC. This gives the protein CASSLDRHYEQYF. The variable domain in full, completed from reference TRBV5-1 and TRBJ2-7, reads KAGVTQTPRYLIKTRGQQVTLSCSPISGHRSVSWYQQTPGQGLQFLFEYFSETQRNKGNFPGRFSGRQFSNSRSEMNVSTLELGDSALYLCASSLDRHYEQYFGPGTRLTVT.

Ten or more counts support this clonotype. This sequence joins TRBV20-1 and TRBJ1-2; 9 nucleotides align to TRBD1. Germline loops: CDR1 DFQATT, CDR2 SNEGSKA (reference sequence). V lost 5 bases and J lost 2; bases outside the gene matches: 6. The CDR3 is 14 residues long. This CDR3 reads CSAGGQGKNYGYTF. The CDR3 DNA reads TGCAGTGCTGGGGGACAGGGAAAGAACTATGGCTACACCTTC.

There are many counts of this clonotype. This sequence joins TRBV12-3 or TRBV12-4 and TRBJ2-1, with D tentatively TRBD2 (5 bases). V shed 2 bases and J shed 15 bases, with 17 bases lying between them. The CDR3 has 13 amino acids. The CDR3 loop is CASSLSSEGRTFF. CDR3 nucleotide sequence: TGTGCCAGCAGTTTATCCTCTGAGGGTCGAACGTTCTTC.

This clonotype was recorded many times. This chain connects TRBV12-3 or TRBV12-4 to TRBJ1-5; 7 nucleotides agree with TRBD1. This CDR3 has 15 residues. The junction had 6 bases not matched to a gene; V was cut back by 7 bases and J by 0 bases. CDR3 DNA sequence: TGTGCCAGCACACCGGGACAGCATAGCAATCAGCCCCAGCATTTT. Encoded protein: CASTPGQHSNQPQHF.

On this clonotype itself: A single base separates this from a much larger clone, so it may be a read error. The chain uses TRBV15 and TRBJ1-4; D remains ambiguous. Germline-derived CDR1 and CDR2 are LNHNV and YYDKDF (reference sequence). The CDR3 is 13 amino acids. The CDR3 coding sequence is TGTACCACCAGCGAGGGCATTAATGAAAAACTGTTTTTT. The encoded protein is CTTSEGINEKLFF.

The chain has TRBV28 and TRBJ2-3; 9 bases align to TRBD1. This CDR3 contains 14 residues. Germline V gene sequence: CDR1 MDHEN, CDR2 SYDVKM. The V gene end was trimmed by 6 bases and the J gene end by 6 bases; junction bases not matched to a gene: 7. CDR3 bases: TGTGCCAGCAGCCGGACAGGGGATCGGGATACGCAGTATTTT. Translating it yields CASSRTGDRDTQYF.

The J gene is TRBJ1-4, the V gene TRBV7-6; D is possibly TRBD1 (5 bases). Trimming removed 4 bases from V and 6 bases from J, with 6 bases in between. Germline-derived CDR1 and CDR2 are SGHVS and FNYEAQ. The CDR3 length is 12 residues. The CDR3, as DNA: TGTGCCAGCAGCTGGGGCGATGAAAAACTGTTTTTT. Amino acids: CASSWGDEKLFF.

The table lists this clonotype with many counts. V and J are TRBV7-9 and TRBJ2-3; D remains ambiguous. CDR1 and CDR2 from the germline V gene are SEHNR and FQNEAQ (reference sequence). The V gene lost 4 bases and the J gene lost 2 bases, with 7 bases spanning the gap. The CDR3 has 13 amino acids. CDR3 residues: CASSYRYTDTQYF. As DNA, the CDR3 is TGTGCCAGCAGCTATCGGTACACAGATACGCAGTATTTT.

Ten or more counts support this clonotype. The chain recombines TRBV5-1 with TRBJ2-5; 7 bases are a match to TRBD2. The V gene's germline CDR1 is SGHRS and CDR2 YFSETQ. The CDR3 sequence is 14 residues long. Trimming removed 2 bases from V and 0 bases from J; junction bases left unmatched: 1. CDR3 protein: CASSFGLDQETQYF. The CDR3 DNA follows: TGCGCCAGCAGCTTCGGACTAGACCAAGAGACCCAGTACTTC.

The chain has TRBV30 and TRBJ1-3; the D is unclear. The CDR3 consists of 15 residues. V dropped 2 bases and J dropped 0 bases, with 11 bases sitting between them. Germline CDR1 GTSNPN, CDR2 SVGIG (reference sequence). DNA of the CDR3: TGTGCCTGGAGTTTAGGACGGATCTCTGGAAACACCATATATTTT. Its protein product is CAWSLGRISGNTIYF.